The clone carrying this T cell receptor beta chain was detected only a few times. The antigen remains unidentified. TCRdb re-analysed the 5' RACE reads in MiXCR, keeping a single row per CDR3 protein. The table has roughly 320,000 distinct CDR3 sequences, roughly 10% seen once. Trimming took off 3 bases at V and 9 bases at J, with 15 bases between the two ends. This CDR3 region has 14 residues. This specimen belongs to a study of T cells after yellow fever vaccination. Points from the study as a whole: Reappearance after the booster was seen for most primary-vaccination clones, at 96% CD4 and 75% to 90% CD8.

V usage is TRBV12-3 or TRBV12-4 and J usage is TRBJ1-5; D gene ambiguous. This receptor was taken from a man younger than 35 who received the YFV17D yellow fever vaccine. The specimen comprised CD4+ T cells sorted from PBMCs, sampled 45 days after the yellow fever booster vaccination. CDR3 sequence: CASSLRPVDPPQHF. DNA for the CDR3: TGTGCCAGCAGTTTGAGGCCGGTCGATCCGCCCCAGCATTTT.